One and the same sample provided the 20 T cell receptor beta chains below, sequenced in a study of early T cells in non-severe SARS-CoV-2 infection. Using its own MiXCR run on the 5' RACE reads, TCRdb lists one record per CDR3 protein. This sample has 86,000 or so distinct CDR3 sequences, with less than 8% found just once. Sample: whole blood. The receptors shown here come from an adult who was a healthcare worker with PCR-confirmed SARS-CoV-2 infection or an uninfected control (not recorded which).

The chain has TRBV4-1 and TRBJ2-3, with 9 bases lining up with TRBD2. This CDR3 region has 14 residues. Per the germline V gene, CDR1 is MGHRA and CDR2 is YSYEKL. The J segment lost 8 bases and the V segment lost 4 bases, leaving 7 bases of the junction unmatched. The CDR3 loop is CASSPTSGQGTQYF. CDR3 nucleotide sequence: TGCGCCAGCAGCCCGACTAGCGGCCAAGGTACGCAGTATTTT.

In its sample, this clonotype was seen many times. The chain couples TRBV20-1 to TRBJ2-2; no firm D call. CDR1 is DFQATT, CDR2 SNEGSKA, per germline (reference sequence). V was cut by 2 bases and J by 3 bases, with 7 bases left in between. The CDR3 extends over 13 amino acids. The CDR3 reads CSARSVHTGELFF. The DNA for the CDR3 is TGCAGTGCTAGATCGGTGCACACCGGGGAGCTGTTTTTT.

This sequence joins TRBV12-3 or TRBV12-4 and TRBJ1-3; 7 positions match TRBD1. The CDR3 runs to 14 residues. The V gene end was trimmed by 2 bases and the J gene end by 2 bases; junction bases not matched to a gene: 0. CDR3 loop: CASSLRGPGNTIYF. Here the CDR3 DNA reads TGTGCCAGCAGTTTAAGGGGGCCTGGAAACACCATATATTTT.

This clonotype appeared many times. The V gene is TRBV28, the J gene TRBJ1-1; D perhaps matches TRBD1 (5 bases). This CDR3 is 17 amino acids long. V was trimmed by 1 base and J by 0 bases, leaving 15 bases between them. Per the germline V gene, CDR1 is MDHEN and CDR2 is SYDVKM. CDR3: CASSLLGEKRMNTEAFF. The CDR3 DNA reads as TGTGCCAGCAGTTTATTAGGGGAAAAACGGATGAACACTGAAGCTTTCTTT.

The chain links TRBV11-2 to TRBJ1-6; TRBD1 might be the D (6 bases). The CDR3 is made up of 14 amino acids. V lost 5 bases and J 8 bases, leaving 13 bases between the germline ends. The V gene's germline CDR1 is SGHAT and CDR2 FQNNGV. CDR3 sequence (DNA): TGTGCCAGCAGCCACAGGGTAGGGGATTCACCCCTCCACTTT. This sequence encodes CASSHRVGDSPLHF. The complete variable domain, with remaining parts taken from reference TRBV11-2 and TRBJ1-6, reads EAGVAQSPRYKIIEKRQSVAFWCNPISGHATLYWYQQILGQGPKLLIQFQNNGVVDDSQLPKDRFSAERLKGVDSTLKIQPAKLEDSAVYLCASSHRVGDSPLHFGNGTRLTVT.

With regard to this clonotype: Given a much more abundant clone one base away, this may be a read error. The chain uses TRBV12-3 or TRBV12-4 and TRBJ2-3, with TRBD1 as a possible D gene (5 bases). The length of the CDR3 is 15 residues. The CDR3 here is CASRLDGQGTDTQYF. DNA for the CDR3: TGTGCCAGCAGATTAGACGGACAAGGCACAGATACGCAGTATTTT.

In regard to this clonotype: The missing conserved phenylalanine or tryptophan at the end of this CDR3 makes a read error likely. V is TRBV7-7 and J is TRBJ2-3; possible D gene TRBD2, 7 bases. Per the germline V gene, CDR1 is SSHAT and CDR2 is FNYEAQ (reference sequence). Trimming shortened V by 3 bases and J by 4 bases, and 11 bases separated the two germline ends. This CDR3 contains 14 residues. The CDR3 region is CASSFGGPPDTQYS. The CDR3 nucleotides read TGTGCCAGCAGCTTCGGGGGGCCCCCAGATACGCAGTATTCT.

This clonotype was counted many times. The rearrangement uses TRBV6-2 or TRBV6-3 and TRBJ1-5; 12 nucleotides agree with TRBD1. J gave up 7 bases and V 5 bases, and 6 bases lay outside the gene matches. The CDR3 is made up of 15 amino acids. CDR1 and CDR2 from the germline V gene are MNHEY and SVGEGT. The CDR3 reads CASSSRDRGRQPQHF. CDR3 nucleotide sequence: TGTGCCAGCAGTAGCCGGGACAGGGGGCGGCAGCCCCAGCATTTT.

This clonotype was seen more than once but under ten times. The V call is TRBV30, the J call TRBJ1-6, with 8 positions matching TRBD1. Germline V lookup: CDR1 GTSNPN, CDR2 SVGIG (reference sequence). V trimming: 0 bases; J trimming: 6 bases; junction bases outside the gene matches: 7. The CDR3 extends over 16 amino acids. CDR3 amino acids: CAWSVPLQGANSPLHF. DNA of the CDR3: TGTGCCTGGAGTGTGCCCCTCCAGGGGGCTAATTCACCCCTCCACTTT.

The rearrangement joins TRBV5-1 to TRBJ2-5; D could derive from TRBD1 or TRBD2 (5 bases each). Germline V CDR1 and CDR2: SGHRS, YFSETQ. V shed 1 base and J shed 7 bases, with 14 bases lying between them. There are 14 residues in the CDR3. Here the CDR3 reads CASSLQGPPSTQYF. In DNA form, the CDR3 reads TGCGCCAGCAGCTTGCAGGGACCCCCGTCGACCCAGTACTTC.

As to this clonotype: A single base separates this from a much larger clone, so it may be a read error. The chain carries TRBV21-1 and TRBJ1-1; TRBD1, as called in the table, went unchecked against the DNA. TRBV21-1 is reported as a pseudogene. The CDR3 extends over 15 amino acids. This CDR3 is CTSSGWTVMNTEAFF. CDR3 bases: TGTACCAGCAGCGGCTGGACAGTCATGAACACTGAAGCTTTCTTT.

This clonotype was seen many times. This chain joins TRBV7-2 and TRBJ2-2, with D perhaps TRBD1 (6 bases). Germline CDR1 and CDR2: SGHTA and FQGNSA. CDR3 length equals 17 residues. Deletions cut 5 bases from V and 5 bases from J, with 21 bases between. This CDR3 reads CASSPRPGTPPTGELFF. For the CDR3, the DNA is TGTGCCAGCAGCCCTAGACCCGGGACACCCCCTACCGGGGAGCTGTTTTTT. The variable domain in full, with the rest retrieved from reference TRBV7-2 and TRBJ2-2, is GAGVSQSPSNKVTEKGKDVELRCDPISGHTALYWYRQSLGQGLEFLIYFQGNSAPDKSGLPSDRFSAERTGGSVSTLTIQRTQQEDSAVYLCASSPRPGTPPTGELFFGEGSRLTVL.

This clonotype was observed at least ten times. This chain joins TRBV20-1 and TRBJ1-5; 7 bases map to TRBD1. The CDR3 contains 15 residues. The germline V gene has CDR1 DFQATT and CDR2 SNEGSKA (reference sequence). The V segment lost 6 bases and the J segment 4 bases; nucleotides outside the gene matches: 12. The CDR3 here is CSATGTARGNQPQHF. The CDR3 DNA is TGCAGTGCGACCGGGACAGCAAGAGGGAATCAGCCCCAGCATTTT.

There are a few counts of this clonotype. The chain's CDR3 is CASSLTSGVKETQYF. The CDR3 bases are TGTGCCAGCAGCTTAACTAGCGGGGTCAAAGAGACCCAGTACTTC. The chain links TRBV5-4 to TRBJ2-5; 10 nucleotides align to TRBD2. The length of the CDR3 is 15 residues. Germline trimming cut 2 bases from V and 3 bases from J; bases unmatched to any gene: 4. CDR1 SGHNT and CDR2 YYREEE come from the germline V gene (reference sequence).

This clonotype was observed a few times. This chain joins TRBV4-2 and TRBJ1-2, with D uncertain. Germline V gives CDR1 LGHNA, CDR2 YNFKEQ. The CDR3 totals 14 residues. Trimming pared 4 bases from V and 4 bases from J, leaving 13 bases between. The CDR3 region has the DNA TGTGCCAGCAGCCTCCCTGACTTGGCCTATGGCTACACCTTC. Its protein product is CASSLPDLAYGYTF.

J is TRBJ1-6 and V is TRBV21-1; the listed D gene, TRBD1, was not tested against the DNA. TRBV21-1 is flagged as a pseudogene. The CDR3 sequence is 17 residues long. This chain's CDR3 is CASSPRDSKQNNSPLHF. DNA of the CDR3: TGTGCCAGCAGCCCCCGGGACAGCAAACAGAATAATTCACCCCTCCACTTT.

This clonotype was observed many times. The gene calls are TRBV6-5 and TRBJ1-2; unclear D gene. The CDR3 extends over 16 amino acids. The germline V and J ends were trimmed by 0 bases and 6 bases, with 17 bases remaining between them. Germline values: CDR1 MNHEY, CDR2 SVGAGI. The CDR3 region has the DNA TGTGCCAGCAGTTACTCGGGCGGGCCTATAAGGAATGGCTACACCTTC. Its protein product is CASSYSGGPIRNGYTF.

The rearrangement uses TRBV19 and TRBJ2-1; possibly TRBD1 for D (5 bases). With 5 bases removed from V and 0 bases from J, the gap between germline ends came to 17 bases. This CDR3 has 17 residues. Germline CDR1 and CDR2: LNHDA and SQIVND (reference sequence). In nucleotides, the CDR3 is TGTGCCAGTAGTGCGCCCTTGACAGATAGCTCCTACAATGAGCAGTTCTTC. Protein: CASSAPLTDSSYNEQFF.

This clonotype has at least ten counts. V is TRBV5-1 and J is TRBJ1-1; possibly TRBD1 for D (5 bases). V was shortened by 0 bases and J by 1 base, with 10 bases between the two germline ends. CDR1 is SGHRS and CDR2 is YFSETQ in the germline V gene. The CDR3 runs 15 residues. Written as DNA, the CDR3 is TGCGCCAGCAGCTTGGTGGCAGGGAGGAACACTGAAGCTTTCTTT. This encodes CASSLVAGRNTEAFF. Full variable domain (remainder filled in from reference TRBV5-1 and TRBJ1-1): KAGVTQTPRYLIKTRGQQVTLSCSPISGHRSVSWYQQTPGQGLQFLFEYFSETQRNKGNFPGRFSGRQFSNSRSEMNVSTLELGDSALYLCASSLVAGRNTEAFFGQGTRLTVV.

This clonotype was detected ten times or more. The chain is built from TRBV29-1 and TRBJ2-3; D is possibly TRBD2 (5 bases). The CDR3 runs 15 residues. Germline-derived CDR1 and CDR2 are SQVTM and ANQGSEA. V lost 1 base, J lost 4 bases, and 15 bases lay in between. CDR3 sequence: CSVEGSRERPDTQYF. The CDR3 nucleotides are TGCAGCGTTGAAGGTAGTAGGGAGAGACCAGATACGCAGTATTTT.